This TCR beta chain was captured by sequencing in a study of T cell changes during pregnancy in multiple sclerosis. The CDR3 is 14 amino acids. Germline CDR1 reads ENHRY; CDR2 reads SYGVKD. As to this clone: At one end the junction does not follow the germline gene, possibly because of a read error.

The assay was immunoSEQ multiplex PCR, and TCRdb's table has in-frame clones only and misses some. The sample has about 23,000 clones; 80% to 90% are singletons. The sample was CD8+ T cells from peripheral blood mononuclear cells, taken in the first trimester of pregnancy. The gene calls are TRBV10-3 and TRBJ1-1, with 11 bases lining up with TRBD1. The TCR was taken from a female donor with multiple sclerosis, enrolled in a pregnancy study. The CDR3 DNA reads as TGTGCCACCAGTGGACAGGGGGCGAACACTGAAGCTTTCTTT. Translated: CATSGQGANTEAFF.